In its sample, the clone carrying this TCR beta chain was seen many times. Antigen: not known. Germline V gene sequence: CDR1 MNHEY, CDR2 SMNVEV (reference sequence). The CDR3 totals 15 residues. The germline V and J ends were trimmed by 2 bases and 4 bases, with 14 bases remaining between them. Molecular barcoding with unique molecular identifiers was used for the TCRbeta library. TCRdb re-analysed the PCR reads in MiXCR, keeping a single row per CDR3 protein. The sample lists roughly 250,000 distinct CDR3 sequences, roughly 7.7% seen once, with just under 6.5% in the top ten. The source of the sample is a study of T-cell reconstitution after alpha-beta-depleted transplantation in children. Study-level points and caveats: Surviving recipient T cells and thymic progenitors produced the high day-60 TCRbeta diversity seen in some patients. Newly produced T cells mostly provided counts and TCRbeta diversity after one year, as hyperexpanded clones declined. Reportedly, roughly two months post-transplant, alpha-beta T cells arose from several hundred expanded graft clones.

The sample consisted of PBMCs, mostly from graft donor cells, taken 180 days after TCRalphabeta/CD19-depleted stem cell transplant. The chain joins TRBV27 to TRBJ1-1; possibly TRBD1 for D (6 bases). The receptor's source is a male patient aged 10 to 17 who had a stem cell transplant for acute lymphoblastic leukemia, so the T cells may come from the graft donor. Here the CDR3 DNA reads TGTGCCAGCAGTTTAGGATGGGGGCGCGGCACTGAAGCTTTCTTT. Translated: CASSLGWGRGTEAFF.